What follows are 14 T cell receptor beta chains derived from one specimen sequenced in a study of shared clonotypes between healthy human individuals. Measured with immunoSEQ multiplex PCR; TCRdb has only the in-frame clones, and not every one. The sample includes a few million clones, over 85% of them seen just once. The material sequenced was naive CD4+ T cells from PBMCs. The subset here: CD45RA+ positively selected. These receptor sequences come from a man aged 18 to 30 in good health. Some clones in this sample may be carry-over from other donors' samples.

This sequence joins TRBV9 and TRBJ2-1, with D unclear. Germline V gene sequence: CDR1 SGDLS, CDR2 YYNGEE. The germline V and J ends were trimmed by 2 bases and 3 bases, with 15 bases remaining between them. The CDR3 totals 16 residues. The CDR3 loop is CASSVSPSAFYNEQFF. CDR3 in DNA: TGTGCCAGCAGCGTCTCCCCCTCCGCCTTCTACAATGAGCAGTTCTTC.

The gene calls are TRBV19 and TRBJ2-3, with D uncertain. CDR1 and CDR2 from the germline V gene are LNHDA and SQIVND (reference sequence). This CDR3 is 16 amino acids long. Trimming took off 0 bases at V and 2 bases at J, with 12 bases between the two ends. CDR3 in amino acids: CASSIDRNPHTDTQYF. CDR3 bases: TGTGCCAGTAGTATAGATCGAAATCCACACACAGATACGCAGTATTTT. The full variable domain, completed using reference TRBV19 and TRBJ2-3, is DGGITQSPKYLFRKEGQNVTLSCEQNLNHDAMYWYRQDPGQGLRLIYYSQIVNDFQKGDIAEGYSVSREKKESFPLTVTSAQKNPTAFYLCASSIDRNPHTDTQYFGPGTRLTVL.

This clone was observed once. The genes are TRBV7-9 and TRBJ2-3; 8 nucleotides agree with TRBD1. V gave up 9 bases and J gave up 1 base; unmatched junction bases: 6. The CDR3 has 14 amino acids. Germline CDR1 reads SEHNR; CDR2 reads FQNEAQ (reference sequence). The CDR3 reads CASGSQGGTDTQYF. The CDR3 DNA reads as TGTGCCAGTGGGTCACAGGGGGGCACAGATACGCAGTATTTT.

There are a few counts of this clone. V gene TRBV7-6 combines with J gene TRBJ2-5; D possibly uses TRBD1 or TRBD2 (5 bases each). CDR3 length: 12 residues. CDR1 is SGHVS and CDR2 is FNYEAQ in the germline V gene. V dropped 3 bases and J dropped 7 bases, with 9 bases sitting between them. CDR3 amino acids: CASSLGVGTQYF. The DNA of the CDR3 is TGTGCCAGCAGCTTGGGGGTGGGGACCCAGTACTTC.

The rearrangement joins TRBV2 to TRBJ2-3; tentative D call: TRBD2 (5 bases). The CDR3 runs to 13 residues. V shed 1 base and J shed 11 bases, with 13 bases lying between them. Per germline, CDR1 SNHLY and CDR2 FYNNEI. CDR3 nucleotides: TGTGCCAGCAGTGAAGATTACGGGGAAGGGCAGTATTTT. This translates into CASSEDYGEGQYF.

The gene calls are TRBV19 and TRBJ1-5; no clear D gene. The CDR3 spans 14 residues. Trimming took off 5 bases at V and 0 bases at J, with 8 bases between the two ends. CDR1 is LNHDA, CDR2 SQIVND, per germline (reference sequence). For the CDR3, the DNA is TGTGCCAGTAGTGATCCCTATAGCAATCAGCCCCAGCATTTT. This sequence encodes CASSDPYSNQPQHF.

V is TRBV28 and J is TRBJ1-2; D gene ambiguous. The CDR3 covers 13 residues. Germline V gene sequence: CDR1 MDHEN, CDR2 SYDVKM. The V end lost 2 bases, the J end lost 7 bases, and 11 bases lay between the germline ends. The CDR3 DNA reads TGTGCCAGCAGTTTAATTAGTTGGAGTGGCTACACCTTC. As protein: CASSLISWSGYTF.

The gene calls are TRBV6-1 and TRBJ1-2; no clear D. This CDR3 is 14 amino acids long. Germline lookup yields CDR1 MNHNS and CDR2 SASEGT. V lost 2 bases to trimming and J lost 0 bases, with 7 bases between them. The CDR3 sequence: CASSEYRANYGYTF. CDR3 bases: TGTGCCAGCAGTGAATACCGGGCTAACTATGGCTACACCTTC.

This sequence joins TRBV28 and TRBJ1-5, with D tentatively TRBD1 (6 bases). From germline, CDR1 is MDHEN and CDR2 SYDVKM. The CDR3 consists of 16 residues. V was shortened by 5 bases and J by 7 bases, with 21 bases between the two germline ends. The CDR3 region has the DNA TGTGCCAGCAGTGAACTGGGGGGGGCGGGCGAACAGCCCCAGCATTTT. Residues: CASSELGGAGEQPQHF.

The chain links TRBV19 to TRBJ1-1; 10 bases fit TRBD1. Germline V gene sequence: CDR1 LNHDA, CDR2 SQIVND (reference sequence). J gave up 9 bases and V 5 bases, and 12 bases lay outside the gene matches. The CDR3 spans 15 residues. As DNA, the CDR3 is TGTGCCAGTAGTTCTCTGACAGGGGGCGAAAAGAAAGCTTTCTTT. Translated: CASSSLTGGEKKAFF.

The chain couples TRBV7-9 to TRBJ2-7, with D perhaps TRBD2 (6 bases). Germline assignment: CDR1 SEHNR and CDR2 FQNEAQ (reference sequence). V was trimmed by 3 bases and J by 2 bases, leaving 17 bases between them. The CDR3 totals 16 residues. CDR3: CASSLGRSGATYEQYF. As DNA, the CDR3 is TGTGCCAGCAGCTTGGGGAGGTCAGGAGCAACCTACGAGCAGTACTTC.

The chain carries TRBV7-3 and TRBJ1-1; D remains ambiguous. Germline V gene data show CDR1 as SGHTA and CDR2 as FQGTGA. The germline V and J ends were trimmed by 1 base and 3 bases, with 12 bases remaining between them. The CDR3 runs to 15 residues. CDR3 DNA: TGTGCCAGCAGCTTAAGGCCCGGGGAGGACACTGAAGCTTTCTTT. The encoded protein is CASSLRPGEDTEAFF. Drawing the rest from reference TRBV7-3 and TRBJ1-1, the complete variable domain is GAGVSQTPSNKVTEKGKYVELRCDPISGHTALYWYRQSLGQGPEFLIYFQGTGAADDSGLPNDRFFAVRPEGSVSTLKIQRTERGDSAVYLCASSLRPGEDTEAFFGQGTRLTVV.

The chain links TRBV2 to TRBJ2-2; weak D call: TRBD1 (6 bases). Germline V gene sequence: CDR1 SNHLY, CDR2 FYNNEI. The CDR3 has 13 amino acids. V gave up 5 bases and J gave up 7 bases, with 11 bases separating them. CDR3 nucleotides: TGTGCCAGCAGTCCCAGGGGAATCGGGGAGCTGTTTTTT. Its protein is CASSPRGIGELFF. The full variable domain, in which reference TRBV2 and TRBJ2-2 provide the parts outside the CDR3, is EPEVTQTPSHQVTQMGQEVILRCVPISNHLYFYWYRQILGQKVEFLVSFYNNEISEKSEIFDDQFSVERPDGSNFTLKIRSTKLEDSAMYFCASSPRGIGELFFGEGSRLTVL.

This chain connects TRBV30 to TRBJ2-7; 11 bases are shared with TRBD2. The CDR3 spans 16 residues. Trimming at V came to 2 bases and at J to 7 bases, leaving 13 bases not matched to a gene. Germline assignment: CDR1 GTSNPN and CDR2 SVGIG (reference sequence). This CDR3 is CAWSYLGLAGGGEQYF. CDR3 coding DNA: TGTGCCTGGAGTTACTTAGGGCTAGCGGGAGGAGGTGAGCAGTACTTC.